This TCR beta chain stems from a study of T-cell reconstitution after alpha-beta-depleted transplantation in children (dated by TCRdb to the mid-2010s). In terms of the full investigation: T-cell immune reconstitution after TCRalphabeta/CD19-depleted allogeneic hematopoietic cell transplantation in children was quantitatively tracked in the study by means of TCR repertoire profiling.

In the paper's terms, the treatment or condition label means: allogeneic hematopoietic cell transplantation with graft depleted of TCRalphabeta T cells and CD19 B cells. TCRalphabeta/CD19-depleted allogeneic hematopoietic cell grafts were given to the transplant recipients, all of whom were children. Libraries were prepared through PCR. Instrument used: Illumina HiSeq 2500. TCR libraries were prepared with molecular barcoding, using unique molecular identifiers to normalize TCRbeta repertoire quantification. TCRdb reprocessing: public reads trimmed at Q25 with fastp, clones called with MiXCR, in-frame beta chains kept. Records with the same CDR3 protein are collapsed into one entry carrying the most frequent genes and DNA. The sample table records 600,000 to 700,000 distinct CDR3 sequences; roughly 13% of these occur just once. In total, the top ten clones hold 0.79% of the sample. From the cysteine up to the phenylalanine, the CDR3 has a length of 16 residues. Only the CDR3 part of the read is kept: 48 bases, read in frame from the first base. According to the germline V gene, CDR1 reads SGHTA and CDR2 reads FQGNSA. The germline ends are 17 bases apart after V is trimmed by 5 bases and J by 4 bases.

As regards this clonotype: Its antigen remains unidentified. No base quality information exists; no much larger clone differs at one position.

The investigation overall reported the following: Hyperexpanded clone frequencies declined over subsequent months; after one year, T-cell counts and TCRbeta diversity were mostly attributed to newly produced T cells. In some patients, high TCRbeta diversity at day 60 was attributed to recipient T cells and intrathymic progenitors that had survived conditioning. Apparently early alphabetaT-cell count recovery about two months after transplant reportedly relied on only several hundred rapidly expanded clones derived from non-depleted graft cells.

Here the sequenced sample was PBMCs, taken before TCRalphabeta/CD19-depleted stem cell transplant. This chain is built from TRBV7-2 and TRBJ2-2; D gene: possibly TRBD2, on 5 matching bases. This TCR was sampled from a girl aged 2 to 9 with congenital amegakaryocytic thrombocytopenia, due to receive a stem cell transplant. The bases are TGTGCCAGCAGCCCGCGGACTGGAAGGAGCACCGGGGAGCTGTTTTTT. Translated, this gives CASSPRTGRSTGELFF.